This passage covers 16 T cell receptor beta chains from one sample sequenced in a study of T-cell memory formation after mild COVID-19. TCRdb processed the 5' RACE reads anew with MiXCR; each CDR3 protein has one entry. The table has fewer than 600,000 distinct CDR3 sequences, less than 25% seen once. The material sequenced was PBMCs or a T cell subset sorted from them (not recorded which). These receptors came from an adult woman who had mild COVID-19 (a few samples of this study predate the infection). Cell type and time point are not known.

As DNA, the CDR3 is TGCAGTGCTATTGGCTACTACCAAGAGACCCAGTACTTC. It encodes CSAIGYYQETQYF. The J gene is TRBJ2-5, the V gene TRBV20-1; D unresolved. Germline-derived CDR1 and CDR2 are DFQATT and SNEGSKA (reference sequence). Trimming took 4 bases from V and 0 from J, leaving 9 bases between them. The CDR3 loop spans 13 amino acids.

The chain is built from TRBV28 and TRBJ2-1; no clear D. This CDR3 has 12 residues. The V gene lost 2 bases and the J gene lost 9 bases, with 8 bases spanning the gap. Per germline, CDR1 MDHEN and CDR2 SYDVKM. The CDR3 spells CASSLRNTEQFF. The CDR3 DNA is TGTGCCAGCAGTTTAAGGAATACTGAGCAGTTCTTC.

CDR3 region: CASSIWDSQYF. CDR3 in DNA: TGTGCCAGCAGTATCTGGGACTCGCAGTACTTC. This rearrangement joins TRBV28 to TRBJ2-7, with a weak D call TRBD2 (6 bases). Trimming cost V 5 bases and J 9 bases, with 11 bases left between them. Per the germline V gene, CDR1 is MDHEN and CDR2 is SYDVKM. This CDR3 comprises 11 residues. Using reference TRBV28 and TRBJ2-7 for the parts outside the CDR3, the full variable domain is DVKVTQSSRYLVKRTGEKVFLECVQDMDHENMFWYRQDPGLGLRLIYFSYDVKMKEKGDIPEGYSVSREKKERFSLILESASTNQTSMYLCASSIWDSQYFGPGTRLTVT.

This clonotype was observed a handful of times. The rearrangement uses TRBV10-3 and TRBJ1-1; maybe TRBD1 (6 bases). The CDR3 totals 13 residues. Trimming removed 5 bases from V and 4 bases from J, with 11 bases in between. The germline V gene has CDR1 ENHRY and CDR2 SYGVKD. The chain's CDR3 is CAISPGVGTEAFF. The CDR3 DNA sequence: TGTGCCATCAGTCCAGGGGTTGGCACTGAAGCTTTCTTT.

The table lists this clonotype with a few counts. The CDR3 region is CASSAPGGEGHNEQFF. CDR3 bases: TGTGCCAGCAGCGCCCCAGGGGGCGAGGGGCACAATGAGCAGTTCTTC. This chain connects TRBV7-8 to TRBJ2-1; the match to TRBD1 covers 8 bases. CDR1 and CDR2 from the germline V gene are SGHVS and FQNEAQ. The J segment lost 5 bases and the V segment lost 5 bases, leaving 11 bases of the junction unmatched. The CDR3 is 16 amino acids.

As DNA, the CDR3 is TGTGCCAGCAGTTCCGGTGCAGGGCAGAATCGAGCTTTCTTT. This translates into CASSSGAGQNRAFF. The chain combines TRBV6-2 or TRBV6-3 with TRBJ1-1; D might be TRBD1 (5 bases). The CDR3 totals 14 residues. V gave up 4 bases and J gave up 10 bases, with 19 bases separating them. CDR1 and CDR2 (germline): MNHEY, SVGEGT.

This clonotype has a count of ten or more. V gene TRBV7-9 combines with J gene TRBJ2-4; perhaps D is TRBD1 or TRBD2 (5 bases each). V was pared by 1 base and J by 6 bases, with 13 bases between. This CDR3 comprises 15 residues. In germline, CDR1 is SEHNR, CDR2 FQNEAQ (reference sequence). CDR3 in DNA: TGTGCCAGCAGCTTAGTTCCCAGGGACGGAAACATTCAGTACTTC. Its translation: CASSLVPRDGNIQYF. Variable domain in full (rest from reference TRBV7-9 and TRBJ2-4): DTGVSQNPRHKITKRGQNVTFRCDPISEHNRLYWYRQTLGQGPEFLTYFQNEAQLEKSRLLSDRFSAERPKGSFSTLEIQRTEQGDSAMYLCASSLVPRDGNIQYFGAGTRLSVL.

This clonotype was detected a few times. Here the CDR3 reads CASSLNRGTYEQYF. As DNA, the CDR3 is TGCGCCAGCAGCCTGAACAGGGGAACCTACGAGCAGTACTTC. The J gene is TRBJ2-7, the V gene TRBV4-1, with 7 bases lining up with TRBD1. Germline assignment: CDR1 MGHRA and CDR2 YSYEKL. The V segment lost 4 bases and the J segment 2 bases; nucleotides outside the gene matches: 5. The CDR3 length is 14 residues.

This clonotype showed up just a few times. The chain is built from TRBV11-2 and TRBJ2-7, with 11 bases lining up with TRBD1. The germline V gene has CDR1 SGHAT and CDR2 FQNNGV. The V segment lost 5 bases and the J segment 4 bases; nucleotides outside the gene matches: 4. The CDR3 runs 14 residues. CDR3 in DNA: TGTGCCAGCAGCCCGGGACAGGGGGAATACGAGCAGTACTTC. It specifies CASSPGQGEYEQYF.

This clonotype was seen only a few times. The rearrangement uses TRBV7-8 and TRBJ2-3; the D is unclear. This CDR3 is built from 15 residues. From germline, CDR1 is SGHVS and CDR2 FQNEAQ. The V gene lost 8 bases and the J gene lost 1 base, with 16 bases spanning the gap. The CDR3 spells CASGLERHGTDTQYF. CDR3 nucleotides: TGTGCCAGCGGTCTTGAGAGGCACGGCACAGATACGCAGTATTTT. Drawing the rest from reference TRBV7-8 and TRBJ2-3, the complete variable domain is GAGVSQSPRYKVAKRGQDVALRCDPISGHVSLFWYQQALGQGPEFLTYFQNEAQLDKSGLPSDRFFAERPEGSVSTLKIQRTQQEDSAVYLCASGLERHGTDTQYFGPGTRLTVL.

J is TRBJ2-7 and V is TRBV7-9; 15 bases are shared with TRBD2. Looked up from germline, CDR1 is SEHNR and CDR2 is FQNEAQ (reference sequence). The CDR3 length is 17 residues. J gave up 0 bases and V 5 bases, and 5 bases lay outside the gene matches. For the CDR3, the DNA is TGTGCCAGCAGCCTCGGACTAGCGGGGGGGAGCTCCTACGAGCAGTACTTC. The encoded protein is CASSLGLAGGSSYEQYF.

V gene TRBV4-2 combines with J gene TRBJ1-1, with a possible D match to TRBD1 (5 bases). V was clipped by 4 bases and J by 0 bases, with 18 bases between them. CDR1 is LGHNA, CDR2 YNFKEQ, per germline. The CDR3 contains 17 residues. The CDR3 loop reads CASSLRQRKNMNTEAFF. DNA for the CDR3: TGTGCCAGCAGCCTCAGACAGAGGAAAAACATGAACACTGAAGCTTTCTTT.

This chain joins TRBV9 and TRBJ2-3, with 8 bases lining up with TRBD2. Germline CDR1 is SGDLS and CDR2 is YYNGEE. The junction had 8 bases not matched to a gene; V was cut back by 0 bases and J by 5 bases. The CDR3 spans 16 residues. The CDR3 coding sequence is TGTGCCAGCAGCGTAGCGTCGGGGGGGCACAGAGATACGCAGTATTTT. Amino acids: CASSVASGGHRDTQYF.

The chain combines TRBV6-5 with TRBJ2-3; 10 bases line up with TRBD1. The V and J ends lost 0 bases and 5 bases, in that order; junction bases with no gene match: 5. Germline CDR1 MNHEY, CDR2 SVGAGI. The CDR3 spans 16 residues. As DNA, the CDR3 is TGTGCCAGCAGTTACTCCTGGACAGGGGGTGTAGATACGCAGTATTTT. Translated, it gives CASSYSWTGGVDTQYF.

This chain uses TRBV6-5 with TRBJ1-2, with D unresolved. The CDR3 is made up of 13 amino acids. Germline V gene lookup returns CDR1 MNHEY and CDR2 SVGAGI. Trimming stripped 0 bases from V and 6 bases from J, with 8 bases between. In DNA, the CDR3 is TGTGCCAGCAGTTACTCCCGAGCGGATGGCTACACCTTC. This sequence encodes CASSYSRADGYTF.

The sample holds a few counts of this clonotype. V and J are TRBV20-1 and TRBJ2-3; 12 bases are a match to TRBD2. The V gene end was trimmed by 6 bases and the J gene end by 1 base; junction bases not matched to a gene: 8. This CDR3 is built from 16 residues. Germline loops: CDR1 DFQATT, CDR2 SNEGSKA (reference sequence). This chain's CDR3 is CSAPLAGGLRTDTQYF. The DNA of the CDR3 is TGCAGTGCCCCACTAGCGGGAGGCCTTCGCACAGATACGCAGTATTTT.